Below are 15 T cell receptor beta chains sequenced from a single sample in a study of shared clonotypes between healthy human individuals (dated by TCRdb to 2018 to 2020). CD8 naive samples were obtained by positive selection for CCR7 among CD45RO-negative cells, yielding a CD45RA+CCR7+ population from which TemRA cells were excluded. Libraries came from the immunoSEQ multiplex PCR assay. The source is immuneACCESS, and TCRdb retained only in-frame sequences with V and J called. Part of the clones is not carried over; for the studies checked, unresolved V genes explain less than half of this, and the remainder is unexplained. For this sample there are a few million clones; about 93% appear just once. 1.5% to 2% of the sample rests with the top ten. Sequencing was performed on naive CD8+ T cells from PBMCs. What the cell subset or site label conveys for this sample: CD45RA+CCR7+. Receptor source: a man between 18 and 29 years old in good health. Some clones in this sample may be carry-over from other donors' samples.

The chain has TRBV27 and TRBJ2-3, with D unclear. Trimming removed 2 bases at V and 4 bases at J, with 19 bases between. The germline V gene encodes CDR1 MNHEY and CDR2 SMNVEV (reference sequence). CDR3 length: 17 residues. This CDR3 reads CASSLGYGELSPDTQYF. CDR3 nucleotides: TGTGCCAGCAGTTTAGGTTATGGGGAACTGAGTCCAGATACGCAGTATTTT.

Only one count was recorded for this clone. The rearrangement joins TRBV9 to TRBJ2-2, with D perhaps matching TRBD1 (6 bases). CDR1 and CDR2 from the germline V gene are SGDLS and YYNGEE. V was clipped by 5 bases and J by 4 bases, with 21 bases between them. The CDR3 has 17 residues. This CDR3 reads CASSNPNTRGFTGELFF. CDR3 in DNA: TGTGCCAGCAGTAACCCTAACACCAGGGGATTCACCGGGGAGCTGTTTTTT.

The J gene is TRBJ2-1, the V gene TRBV6-1, with TRBD2 matching over 9 bases. The CDR3 is made up of 17 amino acids. After removal of 0 bases from V and 7 bases from J, the junction contained 10 bases not matched to a gene. CDR1 is MNHNS, CDR2 SASEGT, per germline. Here the CDR3 reads CASSEAGALAGLNEQFF. The CDR3 nucleotides read TGTGCCAGCAGTGAAGCTGGTGCACTAGCGGGCCTAAATGAGCAGTTCTTC.

In this sample, this clone turned up once. The chain is built from TRBV10-3 and TRBJ2-7, with D perhaps TRBD2 (5 bases). V was trimmed by 7 bases and J by 2 bases, leaving 12 bases between them. From germline, CDR1 is ENHRY and CDR2 SYGVKD. The CDR3 has 13 residues. Here the CDR3 reads CAITSDGAYEQYF. The CDR3 DNA reads as TGTGCCATCACCTCGGACGGGGCCTACGAGCAGTACTTC.

V usage is TRBV6-1 and J usage is TRBJ1-2; a possible D gene is TRBD1 (5 bases). The CDR3 covers 14 residues. CDR1 MNHNS and CDR2 SASEGT come from the germline V gene. Trimming took 6 bases from V and 4 from J, leaving 15 bases between them. The CDR3 DNA reads TGTGCCAGCAGGGGCCGGGGGACCCGCTATGGCTACACCTTC. Its translation: CASRGRGTRYGYTF.

This clone has just one count. The chain combines TRBV5-5 with TRBJ2-7; TRBD1 is a possible D gene (6 bases). From germline, CDR1 is SGHKS and CDR2 YYEKEE (reference sequence). V lost 5 bases to trimming and J lost 2 bases, with 14 bases between them. The CDR3 contains 14 residues. In nucleotides, the CDR3 is TGTGCCAGCAGAAGCGGACAGAGAGCCTACGAGCAGTACTTC. Its translation is CASRSGQRAYEQYF.

The CDR3 spells CASSTLAGGPRETQYF. The CDR3 DNA reads TGTGCCAGCAGTACCCTAGCGGGAGGCCCACGAGAGACCCAGTACTTC. The chain has TRBV6-4 and TRBJ2-5; 11 bases map to TRBD2. Germline V gives CDR1 MRHNA, CDR2 SNTAGT. Trimming took 5 bases from V and 4 from J; bases not matched to a gene: 9. The CDR3 totals 16 residues.

This rearrangement joins TRBV11-2 to TRBJ2-1; 7 bases map to TRBD2. The CDR3 sequence is 15 residues long. With 8 bases clipped from V and 5 bases from J, the junction kept 12 bases outside the gene matches. Germline V CDR1 and CDR2: SGHAT, FQNNGV. The DNA for the CDR3 is TGTGCCAGCGGGGGAGGGCTGCTTATGAACAATGAGCAGTTCTTC. Its protein product is CASGGGLLMNNEQFF.

The gene calls are TRBV14 and TRBJ2-5, with D possibly matching TRBD1 (5 bases). The germline gives CDR1 SGHDN, CDR2 FVKESK. V gave up 0 bases and J gave up 7 bases, with 21 bases separating them. CDR3 length equals 17 residues. DNA of the CDR3: TGTGCCAGCAGCCAAGAATGGGGCAGCCCCTTCAAGGGGACCCAGTACTTC. Protein product: CASSQEWGSPFKGTQYF. The whole variable domain, filled in from reference TRBV14 and TRBJ2-5, reads EAGVTQFPSHSVIEKGQTVTLRCDPISGHDNLYWYRRVMGKEIKFLLHFVKESKQDESGMPNNRFLAERTGGTYSTLKVQPAELEDSGVYFCASSQEWGSPFKGTQYFGPGTRLLVL.

This clone was seen a single time. V gene TRBV11-2 combines with J gene TRBJ2-1; D call uncertain. CDR1 is SGHAT, CDR2 FQNNGV, per germline. V lost 1 base, J lost 8 bases, and 9 bases lay in between. The length of the CDR3 is 13 residues. The CDR3 sequence: CASSLGVADEQFF. CDR3 DNA: TGTGCCAGCAGCTTAGGCGTGGCGGATGAGCAGTTCTTC.

This chain connects TRBV2 to TRBJ2-1; 9 bases line up with TRBD2. J was trimmed by 6 bases and V by 8 bases; bases with no gene match: 5. Germline loops: CDR1 SNHLY, CDR2 FYNNEI. This CDR3 is 13 amino acids long. CDR3 sequence (DNA): TGTGCCAGCTTGCGGCGGGAGGGCAATGAGCAGTTCTTC. Protein sequence: CASLRREGNEQFF. Full variable domain (outside the CDR3, taken from reference TRBV2 and TRBJ2-1): EPEVTQTPSHQVTQMGQEVILRCVPISNHLYFYWYRQILGQKVEFLVSFYNNEISEKSEIFDDQFSVERPDGSNFTLKIRSTKLEDSAMYFCASLRREGNEQFFGPGTRLTVL.

The CDR3 sequence is CASRTVGGYNEQFF. CDR3 DNA sequence: TGTGCCAGCCGAACCGTTGGGGGCTACAATGAGCAGTTCTTC. This chain links TRBV6-5 with TRBJ2-1, with D perhaps TRBD1 or TRBD2 (5 bases each). The CDR3 has 14 residues. The V gene lost 8 bases and the J gene lost 3 bases, with 14 bases spanning the gap. From germline, CDR1 is MNHEY and CDR2 SVGAGI.

V and J are TRBV5-8 and TRBJ1-1; the D is unclear. V lost 0 bases and J lost 0, with 6 bases in between. This CDR3 spans 14 amino acids. CDR1 and CDR2 (germline): SGHTS, YDEGEE. The CDR3 bases are TGTGCCAGCAGCTTGGATAATTTGAACACTGAAGCTTTCTTT. This codes for CASSLDNLNTEAFF.

This sequence joins TRBV4-3 and TRBJ1-4, with D perhaps matching TRBD1 (5 bases). Per the germline V gene, CDR1 is LGHNA and CDR2 is YSLEER. Trimming took 4 bases from V and 8 from J, leaving 11 bases between them. CDR3 length: 13 residues. This chain's CDR3 is CASSLGHGEKLFF. CDR3 bases: TGCGCCAGCAGCCTCGGACACGGAGAAAAACTGTTTTTT.

The rearrangement links TRBV21-1 to TRBJ1-5. TRBV21-1 is an annotated pseudogene. This CDR3 has 16 amino acids. Here the CDR3 reads CASSKQGTGEVQPQHF. CDR3 bases: TGTGCCAGCAGTAAACAGGGAACGGGAGAAGTTCAGCCCCAGCATTTT.